Sequencing of this T cell receptor beta chain was carried out in a study of blood T cell repertoires in COVID-19 (dated by TCRdb to about 2020). With regard to the full study: Samples covering the acute and convalescent phases of COVID-19 were provided by collaborators in the United States, Italy and Spain. The material from the prospective study consisted of cDNA or gDNA derived from T cells, B-cell-depleted T cells, or PBMCs. The dataset comprised deeply sampled blood TCRbeta repertoires from subjects exposed to, actively infected with, or recovered from COVID-19. The repertoires were released in a freely available public database meant as a resource for research on the immune response to SARS-CoV-2. The samples were drawn from the first 160 participants of the ongoing ImmuneRACE study and from under 1,500 subjects provided by 6 global collaborators. The sample metadata nearly always contained a de-identified subject ID, COVID-19 status, age in years and sex. Where HLA class I and class II types were available, the types were taken from metadata supplied by the sample provider, not from assay-based typing.

What the research found in general, with its limitations: The amount of clinical and demographic metadata varied by source and participant and was provided uncurated.

The immunoSEQ Assay, a bias-controlled multiplex PCR, was used to amplify TCRbeta CDR3 regions from genomic DNA. Per the original workflow: Within the assay, amplification of reference gene primers was used to estimate how many nucleated cells each sample contained. Sequence reads were collapsed and filtered to measure the absolute abundance of every unique TCRbeta CDR3 rearrangement. Productive Simpson clonality was computed per sample as the square root of Simpson's diversity index over productive rearrangements. TCRdb retrieved this table from immuneACCESS and kept in-frame rearrangements only. Not all clones are present; in checked studies, unresolved V genes account for under half, and no reason is known for the remainder. D and trimming come from the DNA, and the V and J calls and clone size come from that table. The sample data list roughly 430,000 clones, and 70% to 90% of these were observed just once. The ten biggest clones cover approximately 2% of the sample.

The germline V gene encodes CDR1 SQVTM and CDR2 ANQGSEA. Spanning cysteine to phenylalanine, the CDR3 consists of 14 amino acids. Only the CDR3 DNA is retained, 42 bases long and in frame from the first base. The V and J ends are trimmed by 4 bases and 4 bases, leaving 16 bases between them. Remarks on this clone: Which antigen it targets is not known. No base-level quality is on record; no much larger clone is a single base apart.

Enrolling through a virtual design, the prospective study's participants ranged in age from roughly 18 to 90 years and lived across more than 20 United States geographic areas. In the prospective study, cohorts were assigned on the basis of participant-reported clinical history obtained from a screening survey and a study questionnaire. In the prospective study, mobile phlebotomists collected whole blood, serum and a nasopharyngeal or oropharyngeal swab from each participant. Prospective study participants could optionally give additional blood draws and questionnaires over a roughly 2-month period. Prospective study blood samples were shipped either frozen or at room temperature before DNA extraction.

The V and J genes are TRBV29-1 and TRBJ1-2; a weak D assignment points to TRBD1 (6 bases agree). The specimen was PBMCs or T cells enriched from blood (not recorded which). The origin of this receptor is a woman aged 40 to 49 with acute COVID-19. The DNA sequence is TGCAGCGTTGTGTCTCTTCAGGGGACCTATGGCTACACCTTC. Its translation reads: CSVVSLQGTYGYTF.